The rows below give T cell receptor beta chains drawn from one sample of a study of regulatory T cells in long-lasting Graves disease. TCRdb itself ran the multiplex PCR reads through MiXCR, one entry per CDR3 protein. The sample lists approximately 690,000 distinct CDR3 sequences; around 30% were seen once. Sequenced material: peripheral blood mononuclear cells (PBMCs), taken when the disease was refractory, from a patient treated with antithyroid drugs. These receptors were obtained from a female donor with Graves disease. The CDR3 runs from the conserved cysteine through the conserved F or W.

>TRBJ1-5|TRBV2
CASNVTPNQPQHF
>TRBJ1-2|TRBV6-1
CASRWRTASYGYTF
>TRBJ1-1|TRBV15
CATSSPHRGFTEAFF
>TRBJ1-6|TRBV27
CASSFDRDANSPLHF
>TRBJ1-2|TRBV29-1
CSVERDRVYGYTF
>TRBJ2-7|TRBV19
CASSWSGGNNEQYF
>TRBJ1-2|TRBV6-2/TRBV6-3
CASSYRRSLYGYTF
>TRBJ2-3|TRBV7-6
CASSSPLGYSGTSDHGTDTQYF
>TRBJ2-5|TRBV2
CASSPRGGGSETQYF
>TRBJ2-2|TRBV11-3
CASSLAQGAGELFF
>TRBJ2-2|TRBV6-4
CASSFPGQGGNTGELFF
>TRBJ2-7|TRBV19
CASQGGPYYEQYF
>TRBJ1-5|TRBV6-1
CASSVGDQPQHF
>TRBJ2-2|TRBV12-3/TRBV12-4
CASSASQGYAGELFF
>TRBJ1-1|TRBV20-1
CSARTGGLGTEAFF
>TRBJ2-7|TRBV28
CASSTGLGETRYF
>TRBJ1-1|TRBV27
CASSLGGIRTEAFF
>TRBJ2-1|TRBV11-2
CASSVSGNNEQFF
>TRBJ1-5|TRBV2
CASSEDVQDYQPQHF
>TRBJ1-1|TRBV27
CASSLSDRTQMNTEAFF